The 16 T cell receptor beta chains below all came from one sample that was sequenced in a study of T cells in Graves' hyperthyroidism and ophthalmopathy. It was RNA transcripts that yielded the amplified TCR beta CDR3 regions. A first-round RT-PCR of the TCR CDR3 used the HTBI primer set. Using its own MiXCR run on the multiplex PCR reads, TCRdb lists one record per CDR3 protein. The table has around 290,000 distinct CDR3 sequences, about a sixth seen once; the top ten hold around 57%. Sequencing used blood. These receptors were obtained from an older woman with Graves' ophthalmopathy.

This clonotype was detected ten times or more. The rearrangement links TRBV20-1 to TRBJ2-3; 7 bases are a match to TRBD1. CDR3 size: 15 residues. V gave up 0 bases and J gave up 0 bases; unmatched junction bases: 3. Germline loops: CDR1 DFQATT, CDR2 SNEGSKA (reference sequence). In DNA form, the CDR3 reads TGCAGTGCTAGAGATCACAGGGGTAGCACAGATACGCAGTATTTT. This codes for CSARDHRGSTDTQYF.

This clonotype was counted at least ten times. This sequence joins TRBV12-5 and TRBJ1-1, with TRBD1 matching 11 bases. The V segment lost 3 bases and the J segment 4 bases; nucleotides outside the gene matches: 19. This CDR3 region has 20 residues. The V gene's germline CDR1 is LGHNT and CDR2 FRNRAP. CDR3 nucleotides: TGTGCTAGTGGTTTCATTAGGACAGGGGGCAGAGAGGGGATTTTCACTGAAGCTTTCTTT. This sequence encodes CASGFIRTGGREGIFTEAFF.

The table lists this clonotype with many counts. The rearrangement joins TRBV6-6 to TRBJ1-1; D is unclear. The V and J ends lost 2 bases and 1 base respectively, with 5 bases between them. CDR1 is MNHNY, CDR2 SVGAGI, per germline (reference sequence). The CDR3 sequence is 13 residues long. CDR3 protein: CASSYTRNTEAFF. The CDR3 DNA follows: TGTGCCAGCAGTTACACGAGGAACACTGAAGCTTTCTTT.

This clonotype showed up just a few times. The chain has TRBV6-1 and TRBJ2-7, with 8 bases aligning to TRBD1. Germline CDR1 reads MNHNS; CDR2 reads SASEGT. The CDR3 is made up of 15 amino acids. V gave up 6 bases and J gave up 6 bases; unmatched junction bases: 13. CDR3 loop: CASRQIGQGPLEQYF. The CDR3 DNA is TGTGCCAGCAGGCAAATAGGACAGGGTCCGCTCGAGCAGTACTTC.

For this clonotype: Germline and junction disagree at one end, which may indicate a read error. J is TRBJ1-1 and V is TRBV6-1; no clear D. CDR1 MNHNS and CDR2 SASEGT come from the germline V gene. This CDR3 spans 14 amino acids. The DNA for the CDR3 is TGTGCCCGCAGTGAATACAGAATGAACACTGAAGCTTTCTTT. Protein product: CARSEYRMNTEAFF.

This clonotype was seen many times. This rearrangement joins TRBV28 to TRBJ2-7; weak D call: TRBD2 (6 bases). The CDR3 runs 16 residues. Per the germline V gene, CDR1 is MDHEN and CDR2 is SYDVKM. V was shortened by 6 bases and J by 3 bases, with 21 bases between the two germline ends. The CDR3 region is CASSGGSASVFYEQYF. As DNA, the CDR3 is TGTGCCAGCAGCGGAGGTTCGGCTAGCGTCTTCTACGAGCAGTACTTC.

This clonotype showed up many times. The chain joins TRBV10-3 to TRBJ2-7, with D perhaps matching TRBD1 (6 bases). Trimming pared 4 bases from V and 5 bases from J, leaving 15 bases between. This CDR3 is 14 amino acids long. CDR1 is ENHRY, CDR2 SYGVKD, per germline. The CDR3 DNA is TGTGCCATCAGTGGGGGGCAGGGAGTCAACGAGCAGTACTTC. This translates into CAISGGQGVNEQYF.

This clonotype was counted between two and nine times. The junction and the germline gene differ at one end; a read error may be behind it. This rearrangement joins TRBV5-1 to TRBJ2-1; D uncertain. Looked up from germline, CDR1 is SGHRS and CDR2 is YFSETQ. The CDR3 length is 14 residues. As DNA, the CDR3 is TGCGCCAGCAGGCAGGACGGCTCCTACAATGAGCAGTCCTTC. It codes for CASRQDGSYNEQSF.

About this clonotype: A clone one base away is much larger, so this may be a read error. The rearrangement links TRBV7-3 to TRBJ2-1; 15 positions agree with TRBD2. The CDR3 is 20 residues long. Germline assignment: CDR1 SGHTA and CDR2 FQGTGA. The CDR3 DNA sequence: TGTGCCGGCAGCACTCGGGGGCGGACTAGCGGGAGGGTACGAGGGCATGAGCAGTTCTTC. This encodes CAGSTRGRTSGRVRGHEQFF.

This clonotype has a count of ten or more. The chain couples TRBV5-1 to TRBJ2-3; D is possibly TRBD2 (5 bases). CDR1 is SGHRS and CDR2 is YFSETQ in the germline V gene. V lost 0 bases to trimming and J lost 4 bases, with 9 bases between them. The CDR3 sequence is 14 residues long. CDR3 nucleotides: TGCGCCAGCAGCTTGGAGTTGGGAGCAGATACGCAGTATTTT. Translated: CASSLELGADTQYF.

This clonotype was recorded many times. The gene calls are TRBV12-3 or TRBV12-4 and TRBJ1-5; D remains unclear. V gave up 6 bases and J gave up 2 bases, with 11 bases separating them. This CDR3 is 14 amino acids long. The CDR3 loop reads CASSGPSRNQPQHF. The CDR3 nucleotides are TGTGCCAGCAGCGGACCCTCCCGCAATCAGCCCCAGCATTTT.

This clonotype was counted many times. This chain joins TRBV20-1 and TRBJ1-4; no clear D gene. Per the germline V gene, CDR1 is DFQATT and CDR2 is SNEGSKA (reference sequence). CDR3 length: 15 amino acids. Trimming cost V 0 bases and J 0 bases, with 8 bases left between them. The CDR3 protein is CSAREGVATNEKLFF. Here the CDR3 DNA reads TGCAGTGCTAGAGAGGGAGTAGCAACTAATGAAAAACTGTTTTTT.

In its sample, this clonotype was seen many times. The J gene is TRBJ1-5, the V gene TRBV28; TRBD1 agrees at 7 bases. V lost 5 bases, J lost 6 bases, and 13 bases stayed unmatched. The CDR3 covers 16 residues. Germline CDR1 MDHEN, CDR2 SYDVKM. The CDR3 loop is CASSPRGQGVAQPQHF. In nucleotides, the CDR3 is TGTGCCAGCAGTCCTAGGGGGCAGGGTGTGGCTCAGCCCCAGCATTTT.

This clonotype occurred many times. The rearrangement uses TRBV6-1 and TRBJ1-1; TRBD1 is a possible D gene (5 bases). The germline V and J ends were trimmed by 5 bases and 4 bases, with 26 bases remaining between them. The germline V gene encodes CDR1 MNHNS and CDR2 SASEGT. This CDR3 spans 18 amino acids. The CDR3 nucleotides read TGTGCCAGCAGTTATTCACTTTTATTGGGGCTCTCGGGCACTGAAGCTTTCTTT. Encoded protein: CASSYSLLLGLSGTEAFF.

To note about this clonotype: A much larger clone differs by one base, so this may be a read error. The chain joins TRBV28 to TRBJ2-7; D might be TRBD1 or TRBD2, each matching 5 bases. Trimming took 8 bases from V and 5 from J, leaving 19 bases between them. Germline assignment: CDR1 MDHEN and CDR2 SYDVKM. The CDR3 has 14 residues. The CDR3 loop reads CASLKWGSKNEQYF. CDR3 sequence (DNA): TGTGCCAGCCTCAAATGGGGGTCGAAGAACGAGCAGTACTTC.

This clonotype was seen at least ten times. The genes are TRBV25-1 and TRBJ2-7; unclear D gene. CDR1 and CDR2 from the germline V gene are MGHDK and SYGVNS. Trimming left V 3 bases short and J 2 bases short, with 11 bases between. The CDR3 is 14 amino acids. The CDR3 sequence is CASSEWATTYEQYF. CDR3 nucleotides: TGTGCCAGCAGTGAGTGGGCCACTACCTACGAGCAGTACTTC.